This T cell receptor beta chain came from a study of T-cell memory formation after mild COVID-19. At the level of the study: TCR clusters were mostly donor specific. Study conclusions and caveats: Some clones that responded turned up in pre-infection memory, which suggests that cross-reactive memory joined in. Among clones peaking at day 37 in the second wave, SARS-CoV-2 specificity remained unconfirmed. Day 15 to 85 contractors were CD4/CD8 balanced; later expanders leaned CD4+.

This clonotype came up a few times. No antigen is known for it. Each CDR3 protein gets one entry after TCRdb re-called the 5' RACE reads with MiXCR. Seen here are around 390,000 distinct CDR3 sequences, roughly 15% observed once, and the top ten hold about a fifth. This CDR3 has 14 residues. The germline CDR1 and CDR2 sequences are SGHRS and YFSETQ. Trimming took 6 bases from V and 2 from J, leaving 15 bases between them. The source of this sequence is a man in his late teens or twenties who had mild COVID-19 (a few samples of this study predate the infection). Cell type and time point are not known. What was sequenced was PBMCs or a T cell subset sorted from them (not recorded which). V gene TRBV5-1 combines with J gene TRBJ2-7, with D possibly TRBD2 on 7 matching bases. CDR3 region: CASKGGGGTYEQYF. In nucleotides, the CDR3 is TGCGCCAGCAAGGGGGGCGGGGGTACCTACGAGCAGTACTTC. Full variable domain (missing parts from reference TRBV5-1 and TRBJ2-7): KAGVTQTPRYLIKTRGQQVTLSCSPISGHRSVSWYQQTPGQGLQFLFEYFSETQRNKGNFPGRFSGRQFSNSRSEMNVSTLELGDSALYLCASKGGGGTYEQYFGPGTRLTVT.